The entry below describes one T cell receptor beta chain. Its antigen is not known. The junction had 11 bases not matched to a gene; V was cut back by 0 bases and J by 12 bases. Germline V gene lookup returns CDR1 SGHRS and CDR2 YFSETQ. The CDR3 covers 14 residues. This entry is derived from a study of T-cell memory formation after mild COVID-19. At the level of the study: Largely, TCR clusters stayed within a single donor. Study-wide findings and caveats: Memory sampled before infection contained some responding clones, suggesting cross-reactive memory joined. Shrinking CD4+ clones resided mostly in CM and EM, and CD8+ ones in EMRA. The authors left the SARS-CoV-2 specificity of second-wave clones peaking on day 37 unconfirmed.

Using its own MiXCR run on the 5' RACE reads, TCRdb lists one record per CDR3 protein. This table holds hundreds of thousands of distinct CDR3 sequences, 20% found once. This sequence originates from an adult woman who had mild COVID-19 (a few samples of this study predate the infection). Cell type and time point are not known. The chain employs TRBV5-1 and TRBJ2-7, with 8 nucleotides matching TRBD2. Sequenced: PBMCs or a T cell subset sorted from them (not recorded which). CDR3 sequence reads: CASSLVGTSGISYF. CDR3 DNA: TGCGCCAGCAGCTTGGTGGGGACTAGTGGCATTTCGTACTTC.